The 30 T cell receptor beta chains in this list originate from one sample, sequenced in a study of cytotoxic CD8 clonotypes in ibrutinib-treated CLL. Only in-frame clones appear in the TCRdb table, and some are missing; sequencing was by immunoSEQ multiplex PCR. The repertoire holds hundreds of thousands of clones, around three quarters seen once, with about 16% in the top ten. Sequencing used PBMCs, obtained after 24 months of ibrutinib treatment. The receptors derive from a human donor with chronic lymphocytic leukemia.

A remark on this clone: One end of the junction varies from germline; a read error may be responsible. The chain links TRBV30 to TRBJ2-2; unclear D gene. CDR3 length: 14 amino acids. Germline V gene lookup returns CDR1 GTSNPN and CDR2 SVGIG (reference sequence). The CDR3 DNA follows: TGTGCCTGGGACATCCAGGAGAACGCCGGGGAGCTGTTTTTT. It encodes CAWDIQENAGELFF. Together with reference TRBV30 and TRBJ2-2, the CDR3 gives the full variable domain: SQTIHQWPATLVQPVGSPLSLECTVEGTSNPNLYWYRQAAGRGLQLLFYSVGIGQISSEVPQNLSASRPQDRQFILSSKKLLLSDSGFYLCAWDIQENAGELFFGEGSRLTVL.

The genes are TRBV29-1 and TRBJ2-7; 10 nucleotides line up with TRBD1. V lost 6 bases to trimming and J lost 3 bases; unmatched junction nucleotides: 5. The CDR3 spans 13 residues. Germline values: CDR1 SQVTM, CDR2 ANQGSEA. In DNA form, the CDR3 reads TGCAGCGTGGGGGACAGGGGAGGCTACGAGCAGTACTTC. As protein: CSVGDRGGYEQYF.

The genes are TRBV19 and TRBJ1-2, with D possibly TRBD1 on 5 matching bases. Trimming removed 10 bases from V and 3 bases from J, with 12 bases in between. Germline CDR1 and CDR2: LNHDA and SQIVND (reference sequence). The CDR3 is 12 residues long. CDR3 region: CAKRTGDYGYTF. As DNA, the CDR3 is TGTGCCAAACGGACGGGGGACTATGGCTACACCTTC.

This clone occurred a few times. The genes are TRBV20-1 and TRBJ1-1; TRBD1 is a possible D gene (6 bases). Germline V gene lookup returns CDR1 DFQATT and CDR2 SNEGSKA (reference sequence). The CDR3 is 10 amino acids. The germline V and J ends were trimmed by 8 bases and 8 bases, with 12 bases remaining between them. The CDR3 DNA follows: TGCAGTACGGACAGACGGGAAGCTTTCTTT. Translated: CSTDRREAFF.

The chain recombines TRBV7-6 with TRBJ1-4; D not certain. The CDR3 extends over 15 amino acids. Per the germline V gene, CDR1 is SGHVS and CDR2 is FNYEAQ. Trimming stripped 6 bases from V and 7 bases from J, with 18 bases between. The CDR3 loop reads CASRSITRSTEKLFF. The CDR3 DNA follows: TGTGCCAGCAGATCCATTACACGGAGTACTGAAAAACTGTTTTTT.

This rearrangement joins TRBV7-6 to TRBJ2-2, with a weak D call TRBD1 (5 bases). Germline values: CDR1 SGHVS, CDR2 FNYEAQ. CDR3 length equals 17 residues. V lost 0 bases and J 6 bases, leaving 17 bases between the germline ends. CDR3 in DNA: TGTGCCAGCAGCTTAGCGCCGTGGCAGGGCTATGCCGGGGAGCTGTTTTTT. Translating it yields CASSLAPWQGYAGELFF.

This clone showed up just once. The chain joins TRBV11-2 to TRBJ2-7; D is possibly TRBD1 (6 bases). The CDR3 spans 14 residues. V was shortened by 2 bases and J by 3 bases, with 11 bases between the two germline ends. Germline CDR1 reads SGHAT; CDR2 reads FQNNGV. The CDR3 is CASSLNREIYEQYF. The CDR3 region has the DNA TGTGCCAGCAGCTTAAACAGGGAAATCTACGAGCAGTACTTC.

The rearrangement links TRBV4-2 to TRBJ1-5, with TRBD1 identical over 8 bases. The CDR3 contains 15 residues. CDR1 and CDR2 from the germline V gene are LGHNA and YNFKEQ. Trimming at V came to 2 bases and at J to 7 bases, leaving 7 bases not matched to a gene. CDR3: CASSQSQGAKQPQHF. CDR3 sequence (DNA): TGTGCCAGCAGCCAATCTCAGGGGGCGAAACAGCCCCAGCATTTT.

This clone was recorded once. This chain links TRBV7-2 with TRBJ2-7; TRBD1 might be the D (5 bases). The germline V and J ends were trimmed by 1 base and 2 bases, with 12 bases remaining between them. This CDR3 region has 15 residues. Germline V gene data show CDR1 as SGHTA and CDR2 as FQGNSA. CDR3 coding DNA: TGTGCCAGCAGCTTAGAGGGGATCAGTACCTACGAGCAGTACTTC. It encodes CASSLEGISTYEQYF.

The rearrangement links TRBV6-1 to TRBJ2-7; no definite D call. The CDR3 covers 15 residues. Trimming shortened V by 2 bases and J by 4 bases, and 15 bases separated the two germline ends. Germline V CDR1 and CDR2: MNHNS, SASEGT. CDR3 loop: CASSELRLSPYEQYF. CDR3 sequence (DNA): TGTGCCAGCAGTGAACTTCGGCTATCGCCTTACGAGCAGTACTTC.

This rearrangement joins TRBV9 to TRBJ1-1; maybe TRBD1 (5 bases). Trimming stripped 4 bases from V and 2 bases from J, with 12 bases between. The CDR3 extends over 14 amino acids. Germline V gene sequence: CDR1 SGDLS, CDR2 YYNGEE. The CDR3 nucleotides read TGTGCCAGCAGCTACGACAGTGTAAACACTGAAGCTTTCTTT. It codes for CASSYDSVNTEAFF.

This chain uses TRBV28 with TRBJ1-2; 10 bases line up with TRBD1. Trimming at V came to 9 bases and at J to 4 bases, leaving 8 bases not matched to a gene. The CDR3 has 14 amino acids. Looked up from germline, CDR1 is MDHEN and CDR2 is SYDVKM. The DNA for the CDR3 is TGTGCCAGTGACAGGGGGCGTTTTGGCTATGGCTACACCTTC. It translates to CASDRGRFGYGYTF.

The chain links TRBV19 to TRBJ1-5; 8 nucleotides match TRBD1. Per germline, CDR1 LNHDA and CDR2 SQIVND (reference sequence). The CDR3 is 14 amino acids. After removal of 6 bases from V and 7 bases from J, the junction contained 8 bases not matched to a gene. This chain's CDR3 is CASSTTGEGQPQHF. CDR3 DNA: TGTGCCAGTAGCACGACAGGGGAAGGACAGCCCCAGCATTTT.

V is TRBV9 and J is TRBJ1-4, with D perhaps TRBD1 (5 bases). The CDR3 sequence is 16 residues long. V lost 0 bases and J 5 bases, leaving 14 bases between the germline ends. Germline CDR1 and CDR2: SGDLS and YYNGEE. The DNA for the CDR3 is TGTGCCAGCAGCGTAGATACCGGGACGCTAAATGAAAAACTGTTTTTT. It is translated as CASSVDTGTLNEKLFF.

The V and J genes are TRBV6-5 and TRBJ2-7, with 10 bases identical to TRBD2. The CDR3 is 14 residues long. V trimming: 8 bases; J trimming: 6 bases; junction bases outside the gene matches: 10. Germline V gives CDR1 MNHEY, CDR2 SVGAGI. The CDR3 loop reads CASLAGTSEGEQYF. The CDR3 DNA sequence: TGTGCCAGCCTCGCCGGGACTAGCGAGGGCGAGCAGTACTTC.

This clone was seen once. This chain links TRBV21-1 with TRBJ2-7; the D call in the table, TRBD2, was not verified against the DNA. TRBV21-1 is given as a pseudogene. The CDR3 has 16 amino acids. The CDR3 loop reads CASSKVGQRCTYEQYF. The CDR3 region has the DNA TGTGCCAGCAGCAAAGTTGGCCAGCGATGTACCTACGAGCAGTACTTC.

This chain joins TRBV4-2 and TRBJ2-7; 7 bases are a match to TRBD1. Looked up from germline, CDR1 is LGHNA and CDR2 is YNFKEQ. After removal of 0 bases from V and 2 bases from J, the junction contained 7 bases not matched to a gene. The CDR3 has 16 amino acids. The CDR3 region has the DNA TGTGCCAGCAGCCAAGATCGTACAGGGGAAACCTACGAGCAGTACTTC. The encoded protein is CASSQDRTGETYEQYF.

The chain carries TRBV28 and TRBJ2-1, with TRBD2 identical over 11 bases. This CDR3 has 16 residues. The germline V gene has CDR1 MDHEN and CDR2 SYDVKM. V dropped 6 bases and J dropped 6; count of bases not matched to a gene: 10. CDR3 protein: CASRLAGVYVGNEQFF. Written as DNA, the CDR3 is TGTGCCAGCAGACTAGCGGGAGTGTACGTCGGCAATGAGCAGTTCTTC.

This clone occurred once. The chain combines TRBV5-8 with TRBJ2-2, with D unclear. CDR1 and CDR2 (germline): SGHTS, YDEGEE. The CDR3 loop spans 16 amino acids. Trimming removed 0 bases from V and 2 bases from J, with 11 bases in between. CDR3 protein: CASSLGIAFNTGELFF. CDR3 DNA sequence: TGTGCCAGCAGCTTGGGAATAGCCTTTAACACCGGGGAGCTGTTTTTT.

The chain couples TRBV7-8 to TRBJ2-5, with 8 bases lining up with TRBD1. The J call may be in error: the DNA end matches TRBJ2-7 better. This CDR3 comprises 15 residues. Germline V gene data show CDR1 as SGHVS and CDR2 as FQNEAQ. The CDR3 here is CASSIGTGDSYEQYF. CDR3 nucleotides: TGTGCCAGCAGCATCGGGACAGGTGACTCCTACGAGCAGTACTTC.

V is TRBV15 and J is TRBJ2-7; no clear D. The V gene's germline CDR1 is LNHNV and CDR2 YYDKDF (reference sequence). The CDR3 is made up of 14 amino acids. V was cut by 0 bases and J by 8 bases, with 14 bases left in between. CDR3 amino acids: CATSRDGPWEQQYF. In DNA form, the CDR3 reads TGTGCCACCAGCAGAGATGGCCCTTGGGAACAGCAGTACTTC.

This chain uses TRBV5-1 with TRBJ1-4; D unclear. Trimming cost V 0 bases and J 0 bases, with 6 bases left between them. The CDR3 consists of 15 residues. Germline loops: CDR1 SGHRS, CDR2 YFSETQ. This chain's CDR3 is CASSLAGATNEKLFF. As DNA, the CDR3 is TGCGCCAGCAGCTTGGCCGGGGCAACTAATGAAAAACTGTTTTTT.

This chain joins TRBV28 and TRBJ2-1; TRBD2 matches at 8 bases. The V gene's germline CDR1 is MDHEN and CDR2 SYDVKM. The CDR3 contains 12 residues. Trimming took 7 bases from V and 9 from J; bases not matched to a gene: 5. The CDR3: CASKGLAPEQFF. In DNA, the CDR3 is TGTGCCAGCAAAGGACTAGCCCCTGAGCAGTTCTTC.

This CDR3 reads CASSLDGRGYEQYF. For the CDR3, the DNA is TGTGCCAGCAGCTTGGACGGCAGGGGCTACGAGCAGTACTTC. The V call is TRBV5-4, the J call TRBJ2-7, with a tentative D call TRBD1 (6 bases). V was pared by 0 bases and J by 3 bases, with 10 bases between. Germline-derived CDR1 and CDR2 are SGHNT and YYREEE (reference sequence). The CDR3 consists of 14 residues. The complete variable domain, with remaining parts taken from reference TRBV5-4 and TRBJ2-7, reads ETGVTQSPTHLIKTRGQQVTLRCSSQSGHNTVSWYQQALGQGPQFIFQYYREEENGRGNFPPRFSGLQFPNYSSELNVNALELDDSALYLCASSLDGRGYEQYFGPGTRLTVT.

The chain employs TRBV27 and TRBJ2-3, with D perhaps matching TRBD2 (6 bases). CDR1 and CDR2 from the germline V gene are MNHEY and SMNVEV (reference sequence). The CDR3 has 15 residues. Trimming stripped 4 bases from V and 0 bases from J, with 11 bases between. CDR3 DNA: TGTGCCAGCAGTTCCCCCAGCGGGAGCACAGATACGCAGTATTTT. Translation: CASSSPSGSTDTQYF.

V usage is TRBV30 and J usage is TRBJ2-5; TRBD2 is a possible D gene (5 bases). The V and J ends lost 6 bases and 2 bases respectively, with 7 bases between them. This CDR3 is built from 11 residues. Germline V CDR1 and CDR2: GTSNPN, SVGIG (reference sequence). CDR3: CACRGQETQYF. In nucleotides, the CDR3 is TGTGCCTGCCGGGGACAAGAGACCCAGTACTTC.

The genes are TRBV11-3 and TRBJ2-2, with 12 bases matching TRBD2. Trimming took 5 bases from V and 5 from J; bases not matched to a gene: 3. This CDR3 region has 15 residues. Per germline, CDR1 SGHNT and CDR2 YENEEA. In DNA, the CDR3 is TGTGCCAGCAGCCCAGGACTAGCGGGGACCGGGGAGCTGTTTTTT. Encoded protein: CASSPGLAGTGELFF. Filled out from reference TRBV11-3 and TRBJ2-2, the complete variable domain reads EAGVVQSPRYKIIEKKQPVAFWCNPISGHNTLYWYLQNLGQGPELLIRYENEEAVDDSQLPKDRFSAERLKGVDSTLKIQPAELGDSAVYLCASSPGLAGTGELFFGEGSRLTVL.

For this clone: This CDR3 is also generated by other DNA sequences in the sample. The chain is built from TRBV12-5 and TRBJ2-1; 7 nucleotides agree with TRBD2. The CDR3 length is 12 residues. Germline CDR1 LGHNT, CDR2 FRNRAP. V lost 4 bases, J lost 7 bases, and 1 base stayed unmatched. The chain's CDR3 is CASGWEGNEQFF. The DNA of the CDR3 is TGTGCTAGTGGTTGGGAGGGGAATGAGCAGTTCTTC.

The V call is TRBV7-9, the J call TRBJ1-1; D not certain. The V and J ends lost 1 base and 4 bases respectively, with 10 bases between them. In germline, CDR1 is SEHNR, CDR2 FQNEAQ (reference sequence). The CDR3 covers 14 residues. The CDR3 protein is CASSLVAESTEAFF. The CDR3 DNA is TGTGCCAGCAGCTTAGTCGCAGAAAGCACTGAAGCTTTCTTT.

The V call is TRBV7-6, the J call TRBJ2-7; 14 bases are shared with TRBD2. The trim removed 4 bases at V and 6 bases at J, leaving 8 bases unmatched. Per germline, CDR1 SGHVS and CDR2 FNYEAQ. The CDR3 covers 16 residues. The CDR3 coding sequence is TGTGCCAGCAGCTACATTGGGACTAGCGGGAGTGGCGAGCAGTACTTC. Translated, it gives CASSYIGTSGSGEQYF.